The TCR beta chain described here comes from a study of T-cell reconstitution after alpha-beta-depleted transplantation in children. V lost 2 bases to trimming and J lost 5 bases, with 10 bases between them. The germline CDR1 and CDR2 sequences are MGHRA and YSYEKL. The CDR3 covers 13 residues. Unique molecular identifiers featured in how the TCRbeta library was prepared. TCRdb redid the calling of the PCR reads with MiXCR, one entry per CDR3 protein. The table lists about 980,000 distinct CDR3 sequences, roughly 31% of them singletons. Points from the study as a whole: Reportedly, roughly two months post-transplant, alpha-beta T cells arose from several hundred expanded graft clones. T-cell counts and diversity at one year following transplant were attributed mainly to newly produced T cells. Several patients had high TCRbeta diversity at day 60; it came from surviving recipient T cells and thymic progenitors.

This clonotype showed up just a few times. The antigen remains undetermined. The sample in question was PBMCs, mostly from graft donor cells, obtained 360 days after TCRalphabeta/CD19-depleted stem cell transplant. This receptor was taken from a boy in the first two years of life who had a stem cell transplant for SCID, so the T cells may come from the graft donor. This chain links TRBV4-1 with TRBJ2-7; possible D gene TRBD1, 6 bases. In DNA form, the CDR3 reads TGCGCCAGCAGCCAAAACCCAGGGGACGAGCAGTACTTC. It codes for CASSQNPGDEQYF.